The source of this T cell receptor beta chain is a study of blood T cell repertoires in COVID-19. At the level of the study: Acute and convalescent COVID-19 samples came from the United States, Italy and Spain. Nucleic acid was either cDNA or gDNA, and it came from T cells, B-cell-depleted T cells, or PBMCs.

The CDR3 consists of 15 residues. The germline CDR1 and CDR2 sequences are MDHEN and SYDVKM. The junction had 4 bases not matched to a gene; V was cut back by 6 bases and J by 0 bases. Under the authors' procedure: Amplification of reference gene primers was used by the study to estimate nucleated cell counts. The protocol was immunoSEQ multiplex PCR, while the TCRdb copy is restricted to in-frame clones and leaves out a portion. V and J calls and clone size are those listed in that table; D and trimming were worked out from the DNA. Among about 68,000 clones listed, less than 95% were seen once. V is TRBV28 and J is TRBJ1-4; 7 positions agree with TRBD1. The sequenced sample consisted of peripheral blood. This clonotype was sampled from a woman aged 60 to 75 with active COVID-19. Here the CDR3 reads CASRTGTATNEKLFF. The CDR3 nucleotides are TGTGCCAGCAGGACAGGGACTGCAACTAATGAAAAACTGTTTTTT.